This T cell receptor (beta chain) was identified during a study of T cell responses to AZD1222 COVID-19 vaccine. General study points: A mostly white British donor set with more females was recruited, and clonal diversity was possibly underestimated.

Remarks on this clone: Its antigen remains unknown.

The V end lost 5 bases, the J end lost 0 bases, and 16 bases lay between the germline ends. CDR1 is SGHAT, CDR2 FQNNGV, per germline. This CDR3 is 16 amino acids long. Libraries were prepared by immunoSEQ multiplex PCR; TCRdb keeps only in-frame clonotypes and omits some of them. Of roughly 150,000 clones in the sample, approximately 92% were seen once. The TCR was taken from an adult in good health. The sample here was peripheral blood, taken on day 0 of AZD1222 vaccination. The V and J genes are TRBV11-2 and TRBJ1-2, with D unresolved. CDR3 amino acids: CASSPQRVATNYGYTF. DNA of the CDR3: TGTGCCAGCAGCCCCCAAAGGGTTGCTACTAACTATGGCTACACCTTC. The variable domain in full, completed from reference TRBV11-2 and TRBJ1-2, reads EAGVAQSPRYKIIEKRQSVAFWCNPISGHATLYWYQQILGQGPKLLIQFQNNGVVDDSQLPKDRFSAERLKGVDSTLKIQPAKLEDSAVYLCASSPQRVATNYGYTFGSGTRLTVV.